The clone carrying this T cell receptor (beta chain) came up a few times. Antigen unknown. The data derive from a study of response to subunit inactivated influenza vaccine. TCRdb called the RT-PCR reads again in MiXCR, with one record for every CDR3 protein. The sample shows about 570,000 distinct CDR3 sequences, about 10% of them seen only once. Regarding the study as a whole: It was suggested by the authors that few new T cells are recruited by each seasonal influenza vaccination.

The CDR3 length is 13 residues. The ends were cut back, 8 bases at V and 0 bases at J, with 13 bases in the middle. CDR1 is SQVTM, CDR2 ANQGSEA, per germline. Source: PBMCs from blood, taken on the day of vaccination. The rearrangement uses TRBV29-1 and TRBJ2-5; D tentatively reads TRBD1 or TRBD2 (5 bases each). The source of this sequence is a man aged 50 or older who received an inactivated influenza vaccine. CDR3 region: CSIPGRNQETQYF. The CDR3 DNA sequence: TGCAGCATCCCGGGACGAAACCAAGAGACCCAGTACTTC. Full variable domain (missing parts from reference TRBV29-1 and TRBJ2-5): SAVISQKPSRDICQRGTSLTIQCQVDSQVTMMFWYRQQPGQSLTLIATANQGSEATYESGFVIDKFPISRPNLTFSTLTVSNMSPEDSSIYLCSIPGRNQETQYFGPGTRLLVL.